This T cell receptor (beta chain) was retrieved from a study of response to subunit inactivated influenza vaccine (dated by TCRdb to 2017 to 2018). With regard to the full study: To follow how T cells responded to a trivalent subunit inactivated influenza vaccine, the researchers relied on deep quantitative profiling of the T cell receptor repertoire. General study outcomes and caveats: It was suggested by the authors that each seasonal influenza vaccination may recruit only a limited number of new T cells.

Library preparation employed RT-PCR. Sequencing instrument: Illumina HiSeq 2500. TCRdb reprocessing: public reads trimmed at Q25 with fastp, clones called with MiXCR, in-frame beta chains kept. For every CDR3 protein sequence, its rows merge into one entry that carries the most common genes and DNA. This sample gives 500,000 to 600,000 distinct CDR3 sequences in total; about 10% of them show up just once. Of the sample, roughly 10% is held by the ten largest clones. Including cysteine and phenylalanine, the CDR3 has 17 amino acids. The entry retains the CDR3 DNA only, 51 bases that are in frame from base 1. V is trimmed back by 4 bases and J by 4 bases, and the junction contains 9 bases that no gene match accounts for. Taken from the germline V gene, the CDR1 and CDR2 loops are KGHDR and SFDVKD. The sample holds a few counts of this clonotype. The antigen it recognizes is unknown. No base-level quality is on record; no much larger clone is a single base apart.

This TCR came from a man aged 45-65 years who received an inactivated influenza vaccine. Donor details come from another sample of the same person, matched by shared clones. The sequences come from PBMCs from blood, collected on the day of vaccination. The chain was built from TRBV24-1 and TRBJ2-3; a stretch of 11 junction bases matches TRBD1. The DNA reads as follows: TGTGCCACCAGTGACCCTGGGACAGGGGGAATCGCAGATACGCAGTATTTT. This encodes CATSDPGTGGIADTQYF.